This T cell receptor beta chain was found in a study of memory CD4+ T cells and cytomegalovirus serostatus (dated by TCRdb to about 2019). In the study overall: The 33 healthy Belgian adults in the cohort included 9 who were CMV seropositive and approximately 24 who were CMV seronegative. The study sequenced CD4+ memory TCRbeta repertoires of a Belgian cohort with known cytomegalovirus serostatus to replicate a published TCR-based CMV serostatus classifier.

Results the study describes overall, beyond this receptor: Results were interpreted as suggesting that the CMV-associated TCR signature is largely present in the CD4+ memory repertoire. Only CD4+CD45RO+ memory cells were sequenced, in contrast to the original study, in which naive and memory CD4+ and CD8+ populations were covered. On the Belgian cohort, the classifier built on the original framework reached a median bootstrapped AUC of approximately 0.95, with a 95% CI of 0.76-1.00. Of under 200 previously reported CMV-associated TCRbeta sequences, some 73 appeared in the CD4+ memory repertoires, each in one to five individuals. For CMV serostatus prediction, a median bootstrapped AUC of about 0.96 was reached with the original framework, and a median bootstrapped AUC of roughly 0.9 was reached with a US-trained random forest.

The Quick-DNA Microprep Kit was used to extract genomic DNA from the sorted cells. Amplification of TCRbeta DNA was done with the immunoSEQ hsTCRbeta kit, following the protocol from the manufacturer. TCRbeta libraries were sequenced on an Illumina MiSeq instrument. The source study handled its data this way. After out-of-frame sequences were removed, around 2,200,000 distinct TCRbeta sequences remained, averaging approximately 72,000 per individual. Each individual was scored by the count of fewer than 200 previously reported CMV-associated TCRbeta sequences and the total productive distinct TCRbeta count. A beta-binomial model was reimplemented in Python, and scikit-learn random forests with default parameters were trained on US cohort data. Classifier performance on the Belgian cohort was summarized as median AUC with percentile confidence intervals over 10,000 bootstrap iterations. TCRdb holds this immuneACCESS table with in-frame rearrangements only. Some clones are missing; in checked studies, unresolved V genes explain under half, and the rest has no known cause. V, J and clone size reflect that table, while D and trimming were determined from the DNA. This sample gives some 52,000 clones in total; around four fifths of them show up just once. Around 1.5% of the sample is taken by the ten largest.

A FACSAria II was used to sort memory CD4+ T cells, defined as single viable CD3+CD4+CD8-CD45RO+ cells. To determine CMV serostatus, a Roche Elecsys assay was used that detects serum IgG against CMV pp150, pp28, p38 and p52. Once the samples were thawed, total CD4+ T cells were enriched through positive selection using CD4 magnetic microbeads. The samples came from a different study that was designed specifically to examine the CD4+ T cell memory repertoire. Peripheral blood mononuclear cells were isolated and cryopreserved according to standard operating procedures, and serum was kept at -80 degrees C. Staining used CD3-PerCP (BW264/56), CD4-APC (RPA-T4), CD45RO-PE (UCHT1) and CD8-Pacific Orange (3B5) antibodies, with Sytox blue excluding non-viable cells. This clone was detected a few times. No antigen is known for it. Base qualities are missing; no much larger clone stands one base away. The CDR3 starts with the cysteine, ends with the phenylalanine, and has 18 residues. The read is trimmed to its CDR3 DNA, 54 bases read in frame from base 1. V lost 0 bases and J lost 7 bases; the stretch between them is 22 bases long. Looking up the germline V gene yields CDR1 KGHSH and CDR2 LQKENI.

Input material: memory CD4+ T cells from blood. This chain joins TRBV18 to TRBJ2-1; the D segment may tentatively be TRBD1 or TRBD2, each giving 5 matched bases. The source is an adult in good health and CMV-seropositive. The CDR3 in this case is CASSPPGDPSGRGNEQFF. The DNA sequence is as follows: TGTGCCAGCTCACCACCAGGGGACCCCTCGGGAAGGGGAAATGAGCAGTTCTTC.